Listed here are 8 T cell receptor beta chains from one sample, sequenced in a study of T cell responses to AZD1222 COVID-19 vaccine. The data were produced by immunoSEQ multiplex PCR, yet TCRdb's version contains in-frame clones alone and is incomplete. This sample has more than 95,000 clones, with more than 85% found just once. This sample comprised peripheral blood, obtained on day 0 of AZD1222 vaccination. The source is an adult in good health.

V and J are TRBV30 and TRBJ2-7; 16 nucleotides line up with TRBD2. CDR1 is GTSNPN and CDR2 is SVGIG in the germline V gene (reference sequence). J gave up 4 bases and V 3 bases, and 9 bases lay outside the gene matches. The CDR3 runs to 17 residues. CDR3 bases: TGTGCCTGGAGGACACCGGGACTAGCGGGAGGGGGATACGAGCAGTACTTC. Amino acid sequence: CAWRTPGLAGGGYEQYF.

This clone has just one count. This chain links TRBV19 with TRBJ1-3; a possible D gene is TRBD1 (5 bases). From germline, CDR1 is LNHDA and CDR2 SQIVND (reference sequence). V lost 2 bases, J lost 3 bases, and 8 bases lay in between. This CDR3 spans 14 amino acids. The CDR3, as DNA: TGTGCCAGTAGTATACAGGGTTTTGGAAACACCATATATTTT. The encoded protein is CASSIQGFGNTIYF.

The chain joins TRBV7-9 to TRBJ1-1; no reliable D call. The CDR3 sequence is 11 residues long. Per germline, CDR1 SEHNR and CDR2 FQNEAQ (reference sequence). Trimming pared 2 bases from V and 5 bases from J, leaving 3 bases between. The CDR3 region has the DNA TGTGCCAGCAGCTTACAGACTGAAGCTTTCTTT. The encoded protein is CASSLQTEAFF. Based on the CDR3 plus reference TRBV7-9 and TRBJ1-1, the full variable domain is DTGVSQNPRHKITKRGQNVTFRCDPISEHNRLYWYRQTLGQGPEFLTYFQNEAQLEKSRLLSDRFSAERPKGSFSTLEIQRTEQGDSAMYLCASSLQTEAFFGQGTRLTVV.

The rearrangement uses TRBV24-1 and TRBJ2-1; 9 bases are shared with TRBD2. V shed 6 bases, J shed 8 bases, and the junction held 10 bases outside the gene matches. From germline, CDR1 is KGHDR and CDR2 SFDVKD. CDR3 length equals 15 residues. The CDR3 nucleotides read TGTGCCACCAGTTCCAGTCTAGCGGGACGCGATGAGCAGTTCTTC. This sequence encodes CATSSSLAGRDEQFF.

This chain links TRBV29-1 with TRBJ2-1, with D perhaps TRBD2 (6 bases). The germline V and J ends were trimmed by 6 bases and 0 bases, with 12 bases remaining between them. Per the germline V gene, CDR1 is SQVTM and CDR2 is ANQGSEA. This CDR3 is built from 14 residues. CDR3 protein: CSVPSASSYNEQFF. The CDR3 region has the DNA TGCAGCGTGCCTAGCGCTAGCTCCTACAATGAGCAGTTCTTC.

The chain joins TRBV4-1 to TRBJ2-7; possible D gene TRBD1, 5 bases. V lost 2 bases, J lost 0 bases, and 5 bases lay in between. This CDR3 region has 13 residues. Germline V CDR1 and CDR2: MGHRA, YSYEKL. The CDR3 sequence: CASSQRGSYEQYF. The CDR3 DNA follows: TGCGCCAGCAGCCAAAGGGGCTCCTACGAGCAGTACTTC.

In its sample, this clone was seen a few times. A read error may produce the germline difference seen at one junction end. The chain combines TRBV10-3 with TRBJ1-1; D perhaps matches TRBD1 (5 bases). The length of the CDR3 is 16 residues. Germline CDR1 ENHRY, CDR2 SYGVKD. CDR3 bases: TGTGCCATCAGAGAGTATCGGGGTAGGGGAGTCACTGAAGCTTTCTTT. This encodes CAIREYRGRGVTEAFF.

The CDR3 here is CASSYTNYGYTF. DNA for the CDR3: TGTGCCAGCAGTTACACTAACTATGGCTACACCTTC. The chain combines TRBV6-9 with TRBJ1-2, with no clear D. The CDR3 has 12 amino acids. Germline CDR1 is MNHGY and CDR2 is SVAAGI. V was shortened by 3 bases and J by 0 bases, with 2 bases between the two germline ends.